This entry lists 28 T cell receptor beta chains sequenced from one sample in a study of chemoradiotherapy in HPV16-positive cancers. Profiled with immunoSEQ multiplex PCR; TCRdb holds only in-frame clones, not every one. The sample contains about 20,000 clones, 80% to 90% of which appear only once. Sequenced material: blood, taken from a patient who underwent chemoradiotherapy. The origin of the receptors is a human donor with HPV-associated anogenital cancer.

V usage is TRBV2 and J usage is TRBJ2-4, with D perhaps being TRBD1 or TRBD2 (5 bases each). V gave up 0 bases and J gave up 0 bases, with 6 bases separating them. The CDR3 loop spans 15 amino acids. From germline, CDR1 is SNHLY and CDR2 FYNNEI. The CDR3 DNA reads TGTGCCAGCAGTGAAGCGGGGGTAGCCAAAAACATTCAGTACTTC. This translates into CASSEAGVAKNIQYF. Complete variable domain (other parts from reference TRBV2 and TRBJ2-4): EPEVTQTPSHQVTQMGQEVILRCVPISNHLYFYWYRQILGQKVEFLVSFYNNEISEKSEIFDDQFSVERPDGSNFTLKIRSTKLEDSAMYFCASSEAGVAKNIQYFGAGTRLSVL.

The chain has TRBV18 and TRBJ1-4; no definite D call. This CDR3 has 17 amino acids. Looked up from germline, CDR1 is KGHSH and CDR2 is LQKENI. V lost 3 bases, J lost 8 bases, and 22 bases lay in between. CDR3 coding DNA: TGTGCCAGCTCACCTACCGGCGGCTTTTCCGGTTCGGAAAAACTGTTTTTT. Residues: CASSPTGGFSGSEKLFF.

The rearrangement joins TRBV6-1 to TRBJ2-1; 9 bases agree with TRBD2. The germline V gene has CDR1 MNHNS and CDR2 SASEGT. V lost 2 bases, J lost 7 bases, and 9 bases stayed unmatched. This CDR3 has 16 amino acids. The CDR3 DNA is TGTGCCAGCAGTGAAATGGTCGCGGGGGGGCGTAATGAGCAGTTCTTC. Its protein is CASSEMVAGGRNEQFF.

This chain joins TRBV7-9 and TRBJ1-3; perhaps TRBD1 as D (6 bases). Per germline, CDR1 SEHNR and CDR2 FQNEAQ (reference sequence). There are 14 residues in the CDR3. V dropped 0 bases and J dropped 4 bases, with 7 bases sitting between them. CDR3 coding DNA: TGTGCCAGCAGCTTAGCCAGGGGAGGAAACACCATATATTTT. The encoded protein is CASSLARGGNTIYF.

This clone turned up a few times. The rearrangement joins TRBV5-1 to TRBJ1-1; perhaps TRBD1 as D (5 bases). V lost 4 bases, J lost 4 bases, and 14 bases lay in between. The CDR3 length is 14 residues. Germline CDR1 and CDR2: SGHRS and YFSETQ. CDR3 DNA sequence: TGCGCCAGCAGCGGGGCGGGGGTTGGCACTGAAGCTTTCTTT. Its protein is CASSGAGVGTEAFF.

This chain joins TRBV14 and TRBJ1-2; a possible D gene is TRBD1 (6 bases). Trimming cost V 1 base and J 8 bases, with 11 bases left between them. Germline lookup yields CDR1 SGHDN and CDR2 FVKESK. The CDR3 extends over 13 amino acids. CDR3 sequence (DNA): TGTGCCAGCAGCCAAGTACAGGGACGCGGCTACACCTTC. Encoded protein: CASSQVQGRGYTF.

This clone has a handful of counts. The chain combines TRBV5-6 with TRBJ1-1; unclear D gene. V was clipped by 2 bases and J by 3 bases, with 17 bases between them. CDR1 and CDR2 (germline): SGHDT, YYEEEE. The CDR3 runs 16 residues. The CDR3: CASSFSSHRLDTEAFF. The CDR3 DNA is TGTGCCAGCAGCTTCTCGTCCCACCGGTTGGACACTGAAGCTTTCTTT.

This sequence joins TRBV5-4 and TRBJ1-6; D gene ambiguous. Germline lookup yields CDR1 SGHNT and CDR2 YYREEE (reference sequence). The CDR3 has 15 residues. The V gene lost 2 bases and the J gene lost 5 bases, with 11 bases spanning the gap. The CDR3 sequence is CASSLSGVDNSPLHF. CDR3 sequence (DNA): TGTGCCAGCAGCTTATCCGGGGTCGATAATTCACCCCTCCACTTT.

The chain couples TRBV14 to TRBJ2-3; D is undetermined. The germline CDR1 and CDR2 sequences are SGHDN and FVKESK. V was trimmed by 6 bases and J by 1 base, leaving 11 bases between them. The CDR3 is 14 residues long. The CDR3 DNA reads TGTGCCAGCAGGAAAGCTGGCGGCACAGATACGCAGTATTTT. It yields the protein CASRKAGGTDTQYF.

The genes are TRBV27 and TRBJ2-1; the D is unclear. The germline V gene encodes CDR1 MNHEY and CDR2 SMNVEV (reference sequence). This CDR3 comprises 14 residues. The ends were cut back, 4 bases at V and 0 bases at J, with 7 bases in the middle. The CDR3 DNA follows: TGTGCCAGCAGTTACAAGTACTCCTACAATGAGCAGTTCTTC. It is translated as CASSYKYSYNEQFF.

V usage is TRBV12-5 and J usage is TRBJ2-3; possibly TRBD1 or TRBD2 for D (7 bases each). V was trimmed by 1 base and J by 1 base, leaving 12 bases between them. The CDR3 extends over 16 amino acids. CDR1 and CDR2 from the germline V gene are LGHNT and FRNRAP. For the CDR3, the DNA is TGTGCTAGTGGTTTGGGGGGGAGGGGGCGCACAGATACGCAGTATTTT. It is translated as CASGLGGRGRTDTQYF.

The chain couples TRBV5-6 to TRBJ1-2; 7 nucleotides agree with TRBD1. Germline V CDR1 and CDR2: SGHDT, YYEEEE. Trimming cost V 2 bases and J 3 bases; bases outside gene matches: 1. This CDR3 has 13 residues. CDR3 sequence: CASSLGTDYGYTF. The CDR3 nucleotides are TGTGCCAGCAGCTTAGGGACAGACTATGGCTACACCTTC.

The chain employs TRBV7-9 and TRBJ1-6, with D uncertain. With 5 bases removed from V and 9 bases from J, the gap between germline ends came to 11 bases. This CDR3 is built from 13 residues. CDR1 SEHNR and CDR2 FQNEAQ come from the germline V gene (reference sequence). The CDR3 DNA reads TGTGCCAGCAGCGACTCGGTTGGTTCACCCCTCCACTTT. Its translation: CASSDSVGSPLHF.

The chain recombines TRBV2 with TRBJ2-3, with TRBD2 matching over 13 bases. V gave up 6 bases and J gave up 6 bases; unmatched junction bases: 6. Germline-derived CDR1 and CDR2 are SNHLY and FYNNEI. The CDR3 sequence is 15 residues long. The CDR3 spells CASSGLAGVTDTQYF. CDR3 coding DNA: TGTGCCAGCAGCGGACTAGCGGGGGTGACGGATACGCAGTATTTT.

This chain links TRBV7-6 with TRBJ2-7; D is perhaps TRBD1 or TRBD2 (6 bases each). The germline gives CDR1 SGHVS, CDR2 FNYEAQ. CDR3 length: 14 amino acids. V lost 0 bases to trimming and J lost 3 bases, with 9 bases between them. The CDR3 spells CASSLAGGIYEQYF. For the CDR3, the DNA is TGTGCCAGCAGCTTAGCGGGGGGCATCTACGAGCAGTACTTC.

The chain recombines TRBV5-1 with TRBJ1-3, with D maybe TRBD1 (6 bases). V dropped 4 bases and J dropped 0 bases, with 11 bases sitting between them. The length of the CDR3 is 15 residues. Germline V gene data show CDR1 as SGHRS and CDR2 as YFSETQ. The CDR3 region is CASSPQGSSGNTIYF. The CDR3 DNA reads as TGCGCCAGCAGCCCCCAGGGGAGCTCTGGAAACACCATATATTTT.

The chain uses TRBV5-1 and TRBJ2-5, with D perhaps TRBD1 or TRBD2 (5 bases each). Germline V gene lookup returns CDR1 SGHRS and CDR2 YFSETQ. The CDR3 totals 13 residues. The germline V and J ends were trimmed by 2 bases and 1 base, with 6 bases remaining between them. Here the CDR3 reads CASSFGGQETQYF. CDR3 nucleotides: TGCGCCAGCAGCTTTGGGGGCCAAGAGACCCAGTACTTC.

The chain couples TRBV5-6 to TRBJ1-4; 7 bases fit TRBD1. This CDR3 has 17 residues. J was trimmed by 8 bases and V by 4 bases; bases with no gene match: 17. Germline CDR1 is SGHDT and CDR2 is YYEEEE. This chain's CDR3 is CASSLTLGLRQGEKLFF. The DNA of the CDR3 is TGTGCCAGCAGCCTGACCCTGGGCCTGAGACAGGGAGAAAAACTGTTTTTT.

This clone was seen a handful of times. CDR3 coding DNA: TGCAGCGTAGAGGGGTATGGCTACACCTTC. Protein sequence: CSVEGYGYTF. The chain uses TRBV29-1 and TRBJ1-2; the D gene is possibly TRBD1 (5 bases). V lost 6 bases and J 5 bases, leaving 7 bases between the germline ends. The CDR3 contains 10 residues. The germline CDR1 and CDR2 sequences are SQVTM and ANQGSEA.

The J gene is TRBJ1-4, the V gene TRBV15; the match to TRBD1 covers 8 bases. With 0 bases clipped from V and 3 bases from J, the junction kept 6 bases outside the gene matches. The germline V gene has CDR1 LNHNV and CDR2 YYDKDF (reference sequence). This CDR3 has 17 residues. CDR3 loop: CATSRETRGPSNEKLFF. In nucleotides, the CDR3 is TGTGCCACCAGCAGAGAGACCAGGGGGCCGTCTAATGAAAAACTGTTTTTT.

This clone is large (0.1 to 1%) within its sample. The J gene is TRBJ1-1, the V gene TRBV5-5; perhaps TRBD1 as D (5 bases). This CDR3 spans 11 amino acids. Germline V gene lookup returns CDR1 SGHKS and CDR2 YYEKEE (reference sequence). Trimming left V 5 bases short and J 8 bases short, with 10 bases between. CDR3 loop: CASSREGEAFF. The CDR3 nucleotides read TGTGCCAGCAGTAGGGAGGGGGAAGCTTTCTTT.

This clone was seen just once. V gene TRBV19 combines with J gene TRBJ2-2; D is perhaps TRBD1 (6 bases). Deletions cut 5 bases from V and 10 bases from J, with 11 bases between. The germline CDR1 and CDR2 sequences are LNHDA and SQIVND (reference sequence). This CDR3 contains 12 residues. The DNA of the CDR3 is TGTGCCAGTAGTCCCCGACAGGTGGAGCTGTTTTTT. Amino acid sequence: CASSPRQVELFF. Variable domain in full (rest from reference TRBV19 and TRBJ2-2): DGGITQSPKYLFRKEGQNVTLSCEQNLNHDAMYWYRQDPGQGLRLIYYSQIVNDFQKGDIAEGYSVSREKKESFPLTVTSAQKNPTAFYLCASSPRQVELFFGEGSRLTVL.

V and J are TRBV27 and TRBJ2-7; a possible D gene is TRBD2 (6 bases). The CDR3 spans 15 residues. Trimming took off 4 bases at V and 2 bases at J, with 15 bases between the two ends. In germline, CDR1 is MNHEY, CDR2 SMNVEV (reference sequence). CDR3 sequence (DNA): TGTGCCAGCAGTTCTCGCCCGGAGGGACCCTACGAGCAGTACTTC. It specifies CASSSRPEGPYEQYF.

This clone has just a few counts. The CDR3, as DNA: TGCAGCGCCCCGACCCAATCTAGCACAGATACGCAGTATTTT. Its translation is CSAPTQSSTDTQYF. The chain combines TRBV29-1 with TRBJ2-3; D unresolved. The length of the CDR3 is 14 residues. V was cut by 7 bases and J by 0 bases, with 14 bases left in between. Germline V gene sequence: CDR1 SQVTM, CDR2 ANQGSEA.

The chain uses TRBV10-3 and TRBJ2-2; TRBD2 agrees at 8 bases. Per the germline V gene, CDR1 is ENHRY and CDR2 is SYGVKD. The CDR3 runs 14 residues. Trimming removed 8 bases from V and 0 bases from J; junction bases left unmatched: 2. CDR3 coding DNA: TGTGCCATCGGGCGGGAGGCGAACACCGGGGAGCTGTTTTTT. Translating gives CAIGREANTGELFF.

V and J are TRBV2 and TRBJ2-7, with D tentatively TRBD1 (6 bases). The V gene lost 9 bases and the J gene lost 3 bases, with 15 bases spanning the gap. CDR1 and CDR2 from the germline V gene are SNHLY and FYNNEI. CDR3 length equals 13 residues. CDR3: CARRGTGSYEQYF. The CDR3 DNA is TGTGCCAGAAGAGGTACAGGGAGCTACGAGCAGTACTTC.

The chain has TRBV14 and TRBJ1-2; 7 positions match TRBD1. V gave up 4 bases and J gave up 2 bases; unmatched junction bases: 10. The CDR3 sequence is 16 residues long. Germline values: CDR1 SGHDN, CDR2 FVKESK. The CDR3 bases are TGTGCCAGCAGCCCCAGGACAGGTACAGAAAACTATGGCTACACCTTC. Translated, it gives CASSPRTGTENYGYTF.

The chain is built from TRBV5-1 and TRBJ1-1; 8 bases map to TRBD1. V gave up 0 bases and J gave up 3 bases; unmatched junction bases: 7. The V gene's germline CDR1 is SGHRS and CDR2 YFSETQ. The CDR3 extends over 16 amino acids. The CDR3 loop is CASSLGHRGEDTEAFF. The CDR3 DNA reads TGCGCCAGCAGCTTGGGCCACAGGGGGGAAGACACTGAAGCTTTCTTT.